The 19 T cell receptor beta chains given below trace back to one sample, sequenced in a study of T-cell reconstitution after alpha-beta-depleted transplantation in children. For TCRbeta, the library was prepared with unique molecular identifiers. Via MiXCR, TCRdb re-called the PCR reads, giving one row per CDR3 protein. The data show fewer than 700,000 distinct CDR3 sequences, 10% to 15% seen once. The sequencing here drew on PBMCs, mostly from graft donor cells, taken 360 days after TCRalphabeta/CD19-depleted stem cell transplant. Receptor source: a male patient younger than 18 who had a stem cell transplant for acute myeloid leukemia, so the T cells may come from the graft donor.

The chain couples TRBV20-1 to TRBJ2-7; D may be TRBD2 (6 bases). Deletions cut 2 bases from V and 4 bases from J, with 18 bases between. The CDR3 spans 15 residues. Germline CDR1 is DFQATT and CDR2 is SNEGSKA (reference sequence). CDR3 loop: CSARFSGGIIYEQYF. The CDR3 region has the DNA TGCAGTGCTAGATTTTCAGGCGGGATCATATACGAGCAGTACTTC.

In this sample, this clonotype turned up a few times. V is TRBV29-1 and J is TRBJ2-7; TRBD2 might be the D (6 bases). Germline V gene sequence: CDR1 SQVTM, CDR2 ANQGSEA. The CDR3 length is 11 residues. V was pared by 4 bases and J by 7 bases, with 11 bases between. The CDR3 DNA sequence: TGCAGCGTTGGGGGAGGTAGAGAGCAGTACTTC. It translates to CSVGGGREQYF.

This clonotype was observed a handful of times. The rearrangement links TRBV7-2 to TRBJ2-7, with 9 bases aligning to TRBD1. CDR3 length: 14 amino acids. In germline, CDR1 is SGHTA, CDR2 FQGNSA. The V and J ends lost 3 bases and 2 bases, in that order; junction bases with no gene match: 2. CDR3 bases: TGTGCCAGCAGCTTGCACAGGGGGCCCTACGAGCAGTACTTC. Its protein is CASSLHRGPYEQYF.

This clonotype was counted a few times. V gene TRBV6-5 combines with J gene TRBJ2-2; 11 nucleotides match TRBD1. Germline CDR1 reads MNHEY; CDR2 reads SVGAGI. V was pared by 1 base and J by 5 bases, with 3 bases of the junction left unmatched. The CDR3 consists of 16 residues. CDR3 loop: CASSYFGTGGTGELFF. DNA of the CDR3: TGTGCCAGCAGTTACTTCGGGACAGGGGGGACCGGGGAGCTGTTTTTT.

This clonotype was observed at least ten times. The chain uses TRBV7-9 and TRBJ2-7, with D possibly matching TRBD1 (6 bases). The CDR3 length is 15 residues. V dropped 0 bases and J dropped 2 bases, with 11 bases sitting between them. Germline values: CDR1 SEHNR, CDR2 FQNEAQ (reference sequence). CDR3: CASSLAKGQTYEQYF. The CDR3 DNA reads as TGTGCCAGCAGCTTAGCGAAAGGACAGACCTACGAGCAGTACTTC.

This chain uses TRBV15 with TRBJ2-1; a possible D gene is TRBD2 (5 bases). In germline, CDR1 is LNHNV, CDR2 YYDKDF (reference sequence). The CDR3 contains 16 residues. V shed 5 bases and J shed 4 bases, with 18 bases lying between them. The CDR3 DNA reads TGTGCCACCAGCGGCGTAAGGACTGATCCTTACAATGAGCAGTTCTTC. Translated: CATSGVRTDPYNEQFF. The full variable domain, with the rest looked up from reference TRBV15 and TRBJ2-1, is DAMVIQNPRYQVTQFGKPVTLSCSQTLNHNVMYWYQQKSSQAPKLLFHYYDKDFNNEADTPDNFQSRRPNTSFCFLDIRSPGLGDTAMYLCATSGVRTDPYNEQFFGPGTRLTVL.

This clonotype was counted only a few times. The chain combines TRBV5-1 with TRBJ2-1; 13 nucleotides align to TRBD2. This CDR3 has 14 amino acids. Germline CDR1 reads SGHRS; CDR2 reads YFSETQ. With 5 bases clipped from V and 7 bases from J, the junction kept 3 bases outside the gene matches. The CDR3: CASRGLAGNNEQFF. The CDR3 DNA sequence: TGCGCCAGCAGGGGACTAGCGGGAAATAATGAGCAGTTCTTC.

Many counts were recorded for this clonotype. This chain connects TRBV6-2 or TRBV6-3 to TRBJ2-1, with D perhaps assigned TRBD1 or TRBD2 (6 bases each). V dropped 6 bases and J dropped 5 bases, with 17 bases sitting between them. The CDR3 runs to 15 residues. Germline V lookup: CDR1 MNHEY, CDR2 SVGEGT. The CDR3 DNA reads TGTGCCAGCAGAGAGGGGGGCCCCACTAACAATGAGCAGTTCTTC. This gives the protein CASREGGPTNNEQFF.

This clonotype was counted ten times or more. CDR3 region: CSASAYEQFF. Written as DNA, the CDR3 is TGCAGTGCTAGTGCCTATGAGCAGTTCTTC. The chain couples TRBV20-1 to TRBJ2-1; D remains ambiguous. V lost 3 bases to trimming and J lost 8 bases, with 5 bases between them. This CDR3 region has 10 residues. Germline CDR1 DFQATT, CDR2 SNEGSKA (reference sequence).

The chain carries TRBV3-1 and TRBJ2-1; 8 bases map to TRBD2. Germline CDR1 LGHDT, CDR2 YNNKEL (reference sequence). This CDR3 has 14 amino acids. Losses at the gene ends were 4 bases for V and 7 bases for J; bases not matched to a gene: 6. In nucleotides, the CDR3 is TGTGCCAGCAGCCCGTGGACTAGCTTTAATGAGCAGTTCTTC. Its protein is CASSPWTSFNEQFF.

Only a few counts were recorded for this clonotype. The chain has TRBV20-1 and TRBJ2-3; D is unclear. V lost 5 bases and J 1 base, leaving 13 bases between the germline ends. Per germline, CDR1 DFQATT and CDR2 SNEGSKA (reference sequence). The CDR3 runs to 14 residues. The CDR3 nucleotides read TGCAGTGCTTCTGGGGTGGACGGCACAGATACGCAGTATTTT. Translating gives CSASGVDGTDTQYF.

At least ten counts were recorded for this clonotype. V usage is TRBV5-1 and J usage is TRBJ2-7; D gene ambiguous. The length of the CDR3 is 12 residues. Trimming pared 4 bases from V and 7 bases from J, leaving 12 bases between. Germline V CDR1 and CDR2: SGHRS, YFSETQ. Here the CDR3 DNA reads TGCGCCAGCAGCCATCGACCTGAGGAGCAGTACTTC. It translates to CASSHRPEEQYF. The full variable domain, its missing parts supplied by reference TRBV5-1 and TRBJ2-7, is KAGVTQTPRYLIKTRGQQVTLSCSPISGHRSVSWYQQTPGQGLQFLFEYFSETQRNKGNFPGRFSGRQFSNSRSEMNVSTLELGDSALYLCASSHRPEEQYFGPGTRLTVT.

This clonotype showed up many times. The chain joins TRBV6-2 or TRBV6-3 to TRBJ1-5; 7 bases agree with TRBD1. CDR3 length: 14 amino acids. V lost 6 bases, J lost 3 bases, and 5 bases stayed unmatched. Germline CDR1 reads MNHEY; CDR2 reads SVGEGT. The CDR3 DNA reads TGTGCCAGCAGCCTCGGGACAGTCAATCAGCCCCAGCATTTT. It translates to CASSLGTVNQPQHF.

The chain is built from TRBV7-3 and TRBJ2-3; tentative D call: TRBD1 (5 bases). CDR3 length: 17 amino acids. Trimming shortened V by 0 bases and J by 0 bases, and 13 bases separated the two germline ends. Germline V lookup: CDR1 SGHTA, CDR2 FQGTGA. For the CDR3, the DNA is TGTGCCAGCAGCTTAACGGGGCGCGCGGAGAGCACAGATACGCAGTATTTT. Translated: CASSLTGRAESTDTQYF.

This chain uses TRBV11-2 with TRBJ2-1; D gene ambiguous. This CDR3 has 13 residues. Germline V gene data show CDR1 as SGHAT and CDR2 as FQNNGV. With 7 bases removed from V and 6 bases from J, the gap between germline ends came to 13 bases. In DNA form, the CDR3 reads TGTGCCAGCAAAGAAGGGCAAATCAATGAGCAGTTCTTC. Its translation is CASKEGQINEQFF.

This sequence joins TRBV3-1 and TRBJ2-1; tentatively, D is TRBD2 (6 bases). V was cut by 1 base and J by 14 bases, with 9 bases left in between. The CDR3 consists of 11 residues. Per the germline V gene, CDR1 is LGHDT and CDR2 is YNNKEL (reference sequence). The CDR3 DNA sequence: TGTGCCAGCAGCCAAGCTAGCGCCAAGTTCTTC. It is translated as CASSQASAKFF.

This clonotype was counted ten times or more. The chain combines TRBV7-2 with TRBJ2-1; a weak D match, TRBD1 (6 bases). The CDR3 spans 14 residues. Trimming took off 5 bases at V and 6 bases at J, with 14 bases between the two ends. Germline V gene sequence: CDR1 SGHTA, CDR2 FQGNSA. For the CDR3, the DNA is TGTGCCAGCAGCCCCCCAGGGGTCTCCAATGAGCAGTTCTTC. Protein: CASSPPGVSNEQFF.

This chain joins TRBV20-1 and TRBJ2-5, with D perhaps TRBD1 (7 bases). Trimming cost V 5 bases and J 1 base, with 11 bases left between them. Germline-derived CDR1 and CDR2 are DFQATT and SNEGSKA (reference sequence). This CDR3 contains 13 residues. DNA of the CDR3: TGCAGTGCTTTCAGGGGGGTCCAAGAGACCCAGTACTTC. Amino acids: CSAFRGVQETQYF.

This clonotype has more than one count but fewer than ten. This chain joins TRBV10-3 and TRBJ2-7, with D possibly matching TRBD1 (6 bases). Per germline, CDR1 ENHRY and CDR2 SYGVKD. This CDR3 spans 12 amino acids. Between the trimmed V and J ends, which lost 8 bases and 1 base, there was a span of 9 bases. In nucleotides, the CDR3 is TGTGCCATCTCAGGACAGTCCTACGAGCAGTACTTC. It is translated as CAISGQSYEQYF.